This T cell receptor beta chain was observed in a study of blood T cell repertoires in COVID-19. Study summary: The origin of the acute and convalescent COVID-19 samples was the United States, Italy and Spain. Sample material is recorded as cDNA or gDNA derived from T cells, B-cell-depleted T cells, or PBMCs.

V was pared by 4 bases and J by 0 bases, with 11 bases of the junction left unmatched. This CDR3 spans 18 amino acids. CDR1 is MDHEN, CDR2 SYDVKM, per germline. As processed by the authors: Amplification from reference gene primers served as the basis for estimated nucleated cell counts. Assay: immunoSEQ multiplex PCR; the TCRdb copy retains only in-frame clones and omits some. D and trimming were read from the DNA, whereas the V and J calls and clone size are those reported in that table. The data hold about 120,000 clones, with 82% observed a single time. Sequences were obtained from peripheral blood. This TCR was sampled from a human donor in a cohort sampled during active COVID-19. This chain connects TRBV28 to TRBJ2-7; 11 bases align to TRBD2. Here the CDR3 reads CASSSAGLAGGYSYEQYF. The CDR3 coding sequence is TGTGCCAGCAGTTCGGCGGGGCTAGCGGGGGGTTACTCCTACGAGCAGTACTTC.